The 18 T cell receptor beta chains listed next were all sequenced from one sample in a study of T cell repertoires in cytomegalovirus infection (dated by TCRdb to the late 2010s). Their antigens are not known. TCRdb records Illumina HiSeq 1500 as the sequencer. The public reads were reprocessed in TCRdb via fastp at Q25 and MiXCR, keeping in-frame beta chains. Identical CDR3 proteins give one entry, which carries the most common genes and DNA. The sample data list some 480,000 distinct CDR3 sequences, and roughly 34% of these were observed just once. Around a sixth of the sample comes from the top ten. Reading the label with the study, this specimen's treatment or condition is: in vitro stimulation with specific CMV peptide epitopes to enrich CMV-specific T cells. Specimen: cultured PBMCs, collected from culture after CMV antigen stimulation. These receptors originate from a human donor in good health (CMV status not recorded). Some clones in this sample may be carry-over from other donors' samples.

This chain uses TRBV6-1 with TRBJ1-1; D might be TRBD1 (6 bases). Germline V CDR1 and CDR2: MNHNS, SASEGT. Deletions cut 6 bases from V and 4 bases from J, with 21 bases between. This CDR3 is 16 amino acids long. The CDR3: CASSRGGGADGTEAFF. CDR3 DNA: TGTGCCAGCAGCAGAGGAGGGGGGGCTGATGGCACTGAAGCTTTCTTT.

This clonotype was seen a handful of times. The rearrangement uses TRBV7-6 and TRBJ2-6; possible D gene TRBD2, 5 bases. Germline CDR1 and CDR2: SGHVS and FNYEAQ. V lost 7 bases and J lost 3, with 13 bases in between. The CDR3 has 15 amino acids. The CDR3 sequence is CASTSTSFGANVLTF. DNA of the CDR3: TGTGCCAGCACCTCAACTAGTTTTGGGGCCAACGTCCTGACTTTC.

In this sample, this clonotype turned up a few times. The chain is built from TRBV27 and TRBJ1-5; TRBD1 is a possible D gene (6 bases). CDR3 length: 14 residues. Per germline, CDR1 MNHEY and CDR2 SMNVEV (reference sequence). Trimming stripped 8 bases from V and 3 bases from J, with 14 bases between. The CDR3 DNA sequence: TGTGCCAGCGGAAGAGACAGGACCAATCAGCCCCAGCATTTT. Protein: CASGRDRTNQPQHF.

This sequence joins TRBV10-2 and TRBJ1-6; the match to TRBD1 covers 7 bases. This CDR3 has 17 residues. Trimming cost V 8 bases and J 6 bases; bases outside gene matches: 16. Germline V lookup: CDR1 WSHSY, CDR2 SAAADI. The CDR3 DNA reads TGCGCCAGCGGGATGCGAGGGGGCCAACCCGGTAATTCACCCCTCCACTTT. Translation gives CASGMRGGQPGNSPLHF.

The DNA for the CDR3 is TGTGCCAGCAGGTCGGAGGGCACAGATACGCAGTATTTT. This sequence encodes CASRSEGTDTQYF. The chain has TRBV27 and TRBJ2-3, with D perhaps TRBD2 (5 bases). CDR3 length: 13 residues. Between the trimmed V and J ends, which lost 6 bases and 1 base, there was a span of 8 bases. CDR1 and CDR2 (germline): MNHEY, SMNVEV (reference sequence).

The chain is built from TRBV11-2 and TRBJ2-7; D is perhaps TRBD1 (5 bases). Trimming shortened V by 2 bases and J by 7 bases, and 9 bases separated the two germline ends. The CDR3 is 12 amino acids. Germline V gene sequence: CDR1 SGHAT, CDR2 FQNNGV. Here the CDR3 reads CASSLLQEEQYV. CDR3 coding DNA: TGTGCCAGCAGCTTACTACAGGAGGAGCAGTACGTC.

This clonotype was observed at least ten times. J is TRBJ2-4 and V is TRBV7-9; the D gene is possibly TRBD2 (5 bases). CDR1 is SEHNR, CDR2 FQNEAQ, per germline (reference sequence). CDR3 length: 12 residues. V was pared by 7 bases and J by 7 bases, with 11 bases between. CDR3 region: CASNNRGNIQYF. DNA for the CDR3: TGTGCCAGCAACAATCGGGGTAACATTCAGTACTTC.

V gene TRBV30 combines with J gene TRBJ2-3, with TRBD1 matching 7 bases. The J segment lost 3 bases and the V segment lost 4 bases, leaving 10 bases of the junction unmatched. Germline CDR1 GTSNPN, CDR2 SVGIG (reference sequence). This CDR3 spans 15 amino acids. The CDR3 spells CAWTTSGQRTDTQYF. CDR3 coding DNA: TGTGCCTGGACCACATCGGGACAGAGAACAGATACGCAGTATTTT.

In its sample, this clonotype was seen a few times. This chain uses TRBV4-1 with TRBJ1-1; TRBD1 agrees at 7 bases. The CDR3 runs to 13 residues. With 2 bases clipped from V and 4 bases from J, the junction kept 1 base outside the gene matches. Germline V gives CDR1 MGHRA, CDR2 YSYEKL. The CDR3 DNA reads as TGCGCCAGCAGCCAAAGGGGGCCCACTGAAGCTTTCTTT. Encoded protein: CASSQRGPTEAFF.

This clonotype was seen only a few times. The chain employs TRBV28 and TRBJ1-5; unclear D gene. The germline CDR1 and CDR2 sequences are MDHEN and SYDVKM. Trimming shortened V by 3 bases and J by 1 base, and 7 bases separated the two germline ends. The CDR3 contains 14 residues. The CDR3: CASSFRASNQPQHF. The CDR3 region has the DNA TGTGCCAGCAGTTTTAGGGCCAGCAATCAGCCCCAGCATTTT.

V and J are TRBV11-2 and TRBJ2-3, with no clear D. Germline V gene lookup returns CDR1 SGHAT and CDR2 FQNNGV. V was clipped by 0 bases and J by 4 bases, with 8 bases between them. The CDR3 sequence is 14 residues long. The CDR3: CASSLEVLADTQYF. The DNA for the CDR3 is TGTGCCAGCAGCTTAGAGGTCCTAGCAGATACGCAGTATTTT.

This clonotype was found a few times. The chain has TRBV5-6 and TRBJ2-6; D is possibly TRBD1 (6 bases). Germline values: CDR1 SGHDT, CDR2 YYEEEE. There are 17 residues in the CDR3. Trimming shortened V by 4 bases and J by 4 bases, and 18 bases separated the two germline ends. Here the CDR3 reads CASSPQLGAGGANVLTF. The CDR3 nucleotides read TGTGCCAGCAGCCCCCAGTTGGGGGCTGGCGGGGCCAACGTCCTGACTTTC.

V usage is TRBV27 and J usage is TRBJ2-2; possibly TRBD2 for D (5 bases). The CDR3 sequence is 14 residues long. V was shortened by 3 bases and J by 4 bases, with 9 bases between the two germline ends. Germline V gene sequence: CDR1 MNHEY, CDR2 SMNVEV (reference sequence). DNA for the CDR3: TGTGCCAGCAGTTTCGGCGGGTTCACCGGGGAGCTGTTTTTT. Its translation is CASSFGGFTGELFF.

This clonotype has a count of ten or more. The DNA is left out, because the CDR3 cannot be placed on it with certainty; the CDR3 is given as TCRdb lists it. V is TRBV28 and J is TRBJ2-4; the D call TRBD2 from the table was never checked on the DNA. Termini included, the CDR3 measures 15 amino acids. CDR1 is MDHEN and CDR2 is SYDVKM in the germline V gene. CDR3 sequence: CASSSSGLAGGYEYF.

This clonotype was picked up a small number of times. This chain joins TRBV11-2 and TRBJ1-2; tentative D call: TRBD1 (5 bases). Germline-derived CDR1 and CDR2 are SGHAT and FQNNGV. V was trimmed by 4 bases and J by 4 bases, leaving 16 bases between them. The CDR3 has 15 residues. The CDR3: CASSSRGSRGYGYTF. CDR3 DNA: TGTGCCAGCAGCTCCCGGGGCTCCCGTGGCTATGGCTACACCTTC.

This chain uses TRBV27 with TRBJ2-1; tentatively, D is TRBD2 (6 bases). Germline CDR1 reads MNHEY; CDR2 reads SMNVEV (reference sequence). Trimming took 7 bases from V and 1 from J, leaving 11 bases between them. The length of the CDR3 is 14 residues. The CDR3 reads CASKPGVSYNEQFF. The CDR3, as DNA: TGTGCCAGCAAACCGGGGGTTTCCTACAATGAGCAGTTCTTC.

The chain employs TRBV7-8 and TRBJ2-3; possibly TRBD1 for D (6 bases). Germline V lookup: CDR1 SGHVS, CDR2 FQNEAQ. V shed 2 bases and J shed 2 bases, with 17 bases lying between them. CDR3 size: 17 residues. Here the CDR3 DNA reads TGTGCCAGCAGCTTAAGGGGGTCAGGGGCGTCCACAGATACGCAGTATTTT. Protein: CASSLRGSGASTDTQYF. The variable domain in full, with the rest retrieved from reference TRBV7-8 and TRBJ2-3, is GAGVSQSPRYKVAKRGQDVALRCDPISGHVSLFWYQQALGQGPEFLTYFQNEAQLDKSGLPSDRFFAERPEGSVSTLKIQRTQQEDSAVYLCASSLRGSGASTDTQYFGPGTRLTVL.

Here the CDR3 DNA reads TGTGCCAGCAGTTTTATACAGGGAACTGGAAACACCATATATTTT. Translation gives CASSFIQGTGNTIYF. V usage is TRBV11-2 and J usage is TRBJ1-3, with D possibly matching TRBD1 (6 bases). The ends were cut back, 6 bases at V and 2 bases at J, with 14 bases in the middle. The germline CDR1 and CDR2 sequences are SGHAT and FQNNGV. The CDR3 contains 15 residues.